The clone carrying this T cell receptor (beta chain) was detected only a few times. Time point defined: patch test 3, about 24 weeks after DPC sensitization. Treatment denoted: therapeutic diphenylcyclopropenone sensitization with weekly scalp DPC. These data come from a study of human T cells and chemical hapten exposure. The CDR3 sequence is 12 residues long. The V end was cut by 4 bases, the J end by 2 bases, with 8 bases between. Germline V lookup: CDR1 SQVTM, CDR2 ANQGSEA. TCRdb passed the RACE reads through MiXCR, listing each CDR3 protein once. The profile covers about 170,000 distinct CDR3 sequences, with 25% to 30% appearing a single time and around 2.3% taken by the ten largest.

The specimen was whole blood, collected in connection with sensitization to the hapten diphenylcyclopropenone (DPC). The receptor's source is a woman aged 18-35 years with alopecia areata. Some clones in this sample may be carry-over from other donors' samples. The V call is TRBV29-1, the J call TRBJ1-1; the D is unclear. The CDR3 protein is CSVVHGNTEAFF. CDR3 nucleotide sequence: TGCAGCGTTGTTCATGGAAACACTGAAGCTTTCTTT.